Listed below are T cell receptor beta chains from one sample, sequenced in a study of blood T cell repertoires in COVID-19. Sequencing used immunoSEQ multiplex PCR; TCRdb keeps in-frame clones, though not all of them. The sample lists about 76,000 clones; around 84% were seen once. The sample was peripheral blood. The receptors were sampled from a man between 60 and 70 years old with COVID-19, enrolled during active disease. The CDR3 runs from the conserved cysteine through the conserved F or W. D genes are given only for firm matches. Rows give clone size only sometimes, using once, few, many, or a class for an expanded clone.

v_gene	abundance	d_gene	j_gene	CDR3aa	CDR3nt
TRBV7-9	-	-	TRBJ1-1	CASSLGAMNTEAFF	TGTGCCAGCAGCTTAGGGGCGATGAACACTGAAGCTTTCTTT
TRBV5-1	-	TRBD1	TRBJ1-2	CASSPDRDYGYTF	TGCGCCAGCAGCCCGGACAGGGACTATGGCTACACCTTC
TRBV5-1	-	TRBD1	TRBJ2-5	CASSLGQGIVETQYF	TGCGCCAGCAGCTTGGGACAGGGGATAGTGGAGACCCAGTACTTC
TRBV27	-	TRBD1	TRBJ1-1	CASSFHVGQGAVTEAFF	TGTGCCAGCAGTTTCCACGTCGGACAGGGGGCGGTCACTGAAGCTTTCTTT
TRBV9	-	-	TRBJ1-2	CASTPANYGYTF	TGTGCCAGCACCCCAGCTAACTATGGCTACACCTTC
TRBV5-1	-	-	TRBJ2-3	CASSPRRDPPWTQYF	TGCGCCAGCAGCCCCCGGCGGGACCCGCCGTGGACGCAGTATTTT
TRBV4-1	-	TRBD2	TRBJ2-3	CASRPPLAGGTQYF	TGCGCCAGCAGACCTCCCCTAGCGGGAGGCACGCAGTATTTT
TRBV30	-	TRBD1	TRBJ1-5	CAWDRGRGSNQPQHF	TGTGCCTGGGACAGGGGGCGAGGGAGCAATCAGCCCCAGCATTTT
TRBV6-5	-	-	TRBJ2-2	CASSSTSGTGELFF	TGTGCCAGCAGTTCGACTAGTGGCACCGGGGAGCTGTTTTTT
TRBV7-2	-	-	TRBJ2-5	CASSLEAQGWETQYF	TGTGCCAGCAGCTTAGAGGCGCAGGGATGGGAGACCCAGTACTTC
TRBV7-6	-	TRBD1	TRBJ2-7	CASSSGQARNEQYF	TGTGCCAGCAGCTCGGGACAGGCGCGTAACGAGCAGTACTTC
TRBV18	-	TRBD1	TRBJ2-1	CASSPPDATGVCFF	TGTGCCAGCTCACCACCAGACGCGACAGGGGTGTGTTTCTTC
TRBV12-3/TRBV12-4	-	TRBD1	TRBJ1-3	CATDRAGNTIYF	TGTGCCACAGACAGGGCTGGAAACACCATATATTTT
TRBV7-2	-	-	TRBJ2-2	CASSSGGQSTGELFF	TGTGCCAGCAGCTCCGGGGGGCAGAGTACCGGGGAGCTGTTTTTT
TRBV19	-	TRBD2	TRBJ2-7	CASSLGLADEQYF	TGTGCCAGTAGTTTGGGACTAGCGGACGAGCAGTACTTC
TRBV19	-	TRBD2	TRBJ2-3	CASSQQAGVGTDTQYF	TGTGCCAGTAGTCAACAAGCGGGAGTGGGCACAGATACGCAGTATTTT
TRBV5-1	-	TRBD1	TRBJ2-2	CASSLASGGVTARTGELFF	TGCGCCAGCAGCTTGGCTTCAGGGGGCGTGACTGCCCGCACCGGGGAGCTGTTTTTT
TRBV6-5	-	-	TRBJ1-5	CASRWSGQPQHF	TGTGCCAGCAGATGGTCTGGCCAGCCCCAGCATTTT
TRBV27	-	TRBD2	TRBJ2-2	CASSSTTSALLTGELFF	TGTGCCAGCAGTTCCACGACTAGCGCCCTTCTCACCGGGGAGCTGTTTTTT
TRBV7-6	-	TRBD1	TRBJ2-1	CASSGDRGTYNEQFF	TGTGCCAGCAGTGGCGACAGGGGGACCTACAATGAGCAGTTCTTC
TRBV7-6	-	TRBD2	TRBJ2-3	CASSIQAGGNTDTQYF	TGTGCCAGCAGCATCCAAGCGGGGGGGAACACAGATACGCAGTATTTT
TRBV6-5	-	-	TRBJ1-1	CASSYLGGGEAFF	TGTGCCAGCAGTTATCTCGGCGGTGGTGAAGCTTTCTTT
TRBV9	-	TRBD1	TRBJ1-2	CASSAGTGTYGYTF	TGTGCCAGCAGCGCAGGGACAGGGACCTATGGCTACACCTTC
TRBV5-1	-	-	TRBJ2-1	CASSRNRDTTRIEQFF	TGCGCCAGCAGCAGAAACAGGGATACTACCCGGATTGAGCAGTTCTTC
TRBV7-3	-	-	TRBJ2-2	CASSFPGTGELFF	TGTGCCAGCAGCTTCCCCGGCACCGGGGAGCTGTTTTTT
TRBV28	-	-	TRBJ2-1	CASRIGQNNEQFF	TGTGCCAGCAGGATAGGACAGAACAATGAGCAGTTCTTC
TRBV5-1	-	TRBD2	TRBJ2-3	CASSMEREGGVTQYF	TGCGCCAGCAGCATGGAGCGGGAGGGAGGGGTTACGCAGTATTTT
TRBV7-3	-	TRBD2	TRBJ2-1	CASSLNPSGGYNEQFF	TGTGCCAGCAGCTTAAATCCTAGCGGGGGATACAATGAGCAGTTCTTC
TRBV18	-	-	TRBJ2-5	CASSRDVGDQETQYF	TGTGCCAGCTCGCGGGATGTCGGGGACCAAGAGACCCAGTACTTC
TRBV5-1	-	-	TRBJ1-2	CASSLGQEYGYTF	TGCGCCAGCAGCTTGGGACAAGAGTATGGCTACACCTTC
TRBV7-9	-	-	TRBJ2-2	CASSLESGELFF	TGTGCCAGCAGCTTAGAGAGCGGGGAGCTGTTTTTT
TRBV9	-	TRBD2	TRBJ2-1	CASSPGGAALLGQFF	TGTGCCAGCAGCCCCGGGGGGGCGGCCCTCTTAGGGCAGTTCTTC
TRBV21-1	-	-	TRBJ1-5	CASSKGNRDIQPQHF	TGTGCCAGCAGCAAAGGGAACAGGGACATTCAGCCCCAGCATTTT
TRBV28	-	-	TRBJ1-4	CASRQQGLGEKLFF	TGTGCCAGCCGCCAACAGGGATTGGGAGAAAAACTGTTTTTT
TRBV11-2	-	-	TRBJ2-4	CASSDRGLKQNIQYF	TGTGCCAGCAGCGATAGGGGGTTAAAACAAAACATTCAGTACTTC
TRBV29-1	-	-	TRBJ2-3	CSVELGAQDTQYF	TGCAGCGTTGAATTGGGGGCACAAGATACGCAGTATTTT
TRBV28	few	-	TRBJ2-1	CASSSDRNPPYNEQFF	TGTGCCAGCAGTTCAGACAGGAATCCGCCCTACAATGAGCAGTTCTTC
TRBV2	-	-	TRBJ1-1	CASLTEQATEAFF	TGTGCCAGTTTGACCGAGCAGGCCACTGAAGCTTTCTTT
TRBV28	-	TRBD1	TRBJ2-1	CASSFGTVYNEQFF	TGTGCCAGCAGTTTTGGGACAGTCTACAATGAGCAGTTCTTC
TRBV18	-	-	TRBJ1-1	CASSPGSSDTEAFF	TGTGCCAGCTCTCCGGGGTCCTCGGACACTGAAGCTTTCTTT
TRBV6-5	-	-	TRBJ1-1	CASSPDYTEAFF	TGTGCCAGCAGTCCTGACTACACTGAAGCTTTCTTT
TRBV24-1	few	TRBD1	TRBJ1-2	CATSDPQGNYGYTF	TGTGCCACCAGTGACCCACAGGGGAACTATGGCTACACCTTC
TRBV7-9	-	TRBD1	TRBJ1-4	CASSQDGTGAEKLFF	TGTGCCAGCAGCCAGGACGGTACAGGGGCTGAAAAACTGTTTTTT
TRBV4-1	-	TRBD2	TRBJ2-7	CASSPGRVQTSDSYEQYF	TGCGCCAGCAGCCCGGGAAGGGTTCAGACTAGCGACTCCTACGAGCAGTACTTC
TRBV6-2/TRBV6-3	-	TRBD1	TRBJ1-6	CASSPDRGRKISYNSPLHF	TGTGCCAGCAGCCCTGACAGGGGTAGAAAGATCTCCTATAATTCACCCCTCCACTTT
TRBV5-1	once	-	TRBJ1-5	CASSFSPPTPEDPPQHF	TGCGCCAGCAGCTTTTCCCCACCTACACCCGAGGATCCCCCCCAGCATTTT
TRBV5-1	-	-	TRBJ2-3	CASSSTILQATDTQYF	TGCGCCAGCAGCTCCACCATCCTACAGGCCACAGATACGCAGTATTTT
TRBV4-1	-	-	TRBJ1-2	CASSQDRFNYGYTF	TGCGCCAGCAGCCAGGACAGATTTAACTATGGCTACACCTTC
TRBV10-2	-	-	TRBJ2-7	CASSAESEQYF	TGCGCCAGCAGTGCGGAGAGCGAGCAGTACTTC
TRBV3-1/TRBV3-2	-	-	TRBJ1-2	CASSQLTGDGYTF	TGTGCCAGCAGCCAGCTAACAGGCGATGGCTACACCTTC
TRBV19	-	-	TRBJ2-3	CASSISPRSGTSTDTQYF	TGTGCCAGTAGTATATCACCGCGCAGCGGAACTAGCACAGATACGCAGTATTTT
TRBV11-2	-	TRBD2	TRBJ2-2	CASTPGTSLGELFF	TGTGCCAGCACCCCCGGGACTAGTCTCGGGGAGCTGTTTTTT
TRBV5-4	-	-	TRBJ1-3	CASNPSPGSGNTIYF	TGTGCCAGCAATCCATCCCCGGGCTCTGGAAACACCATATATTTT
TRBV5-4	-	TRBD2	TRBJ2-5	CASSLRTSARQETQYF	TGTGCCAGCAGCTTGAGGACTAGCGCTAGGCAAGAGACCCAGTACTTC
TRBV5-1	-	-	TRBJ1-1	CASRDQGGTEAFF	TGCGCCAGCAGAGATCAGGGTGGAACTGAAGCTTTCTTT
TRBV6-5	-	TRBD1	TRBJ2-7	CASSRTGVSSYEQYF	TGTGCCAGCAGTAGAACAGGGGTCTCCTCCTACGAGCAGTACTTC
TRBV7-6	-	TRBD2	TRBJ2-1	CASSLRSGGQGSNEQFF	TGTGCCAGCAGCCTCCGGTCGGGGGGGCAAGGTTCCAATGAGCAGTTCTTC
TRBV27	-	TRBD1	TRBJ1-5	CASGITGAGDQPQHF	TGTGCCAGCGGCATCACAGGGGCGGGTGATCAGCCCCAGCATTTT
TRBV5-1	few	TRBD1	TRBJ1-5	CASSVGQVLGEPQHF	TGCGCCAGCAGCGTGGGACAGGTGCTCGGGGAACCCCAGCATTTT